This T cell receptor beta chain derives from a study of blood T cells in healthy people across ages. A second PCR of about 6 to 12 cycles used a sample-barcoded 5' primer and a J-beta primer mix. MiXCR, applied by TCRdb to the 5' RACE reads, yields one record per CDR3 protein. The sample lists roughly 680,000 distinct CDR3 sequences, more than 20% occurring once. This clonotype has just a few counts. CDR3 length: 11 amino acids. Trimming took 5 bases from V and 4 from J, leaving 6 bases between them. Germline V gives CDR1 MGHDK, CDR2 SYGVNS. The receptor was derived from a man between 65 and 85 years old in good health. The sequenced sample consisted of blood. The chain links TRBV25-1 to TRBJ2-7; D unresolved. CDR3 sequence (DNA): TGTGCCAGCAGTTCCTGGTACGAGCAGTACTTC. It specifies CASSSWYEQYF.